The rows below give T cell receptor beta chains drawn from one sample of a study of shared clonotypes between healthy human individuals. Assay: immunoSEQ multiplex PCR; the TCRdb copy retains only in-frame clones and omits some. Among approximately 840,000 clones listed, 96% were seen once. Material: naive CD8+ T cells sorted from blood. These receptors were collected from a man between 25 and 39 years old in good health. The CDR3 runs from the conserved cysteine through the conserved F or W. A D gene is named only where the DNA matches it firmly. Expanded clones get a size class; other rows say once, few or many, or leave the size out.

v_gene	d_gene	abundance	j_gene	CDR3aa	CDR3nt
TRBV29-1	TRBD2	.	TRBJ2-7	CSVRTSGSYEQYF	TGCAGCGTGCGGACTAGCGGTTCCTACGAGCAGTACTTC
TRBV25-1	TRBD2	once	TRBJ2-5	CASSDPATLAEETQYF	TGTGCCAGCAGTGATCCCGCCACACTAGCGGAAGAGACCCAGTACTTC
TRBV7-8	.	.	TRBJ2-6	CASRNTQSGANVLTF	TGTGCCAGCAGAAACACACAGTCTGGGGCCAACGTCCTGACTTTC
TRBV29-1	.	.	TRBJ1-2	CSVEREPRPPNYGYTF	TGCAGCGTTGAAAGGGAACCTAGACCGCCTAACTATGGCTACACCTTC
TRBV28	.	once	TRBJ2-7	CASRWGQPYEQYF	TGTGCCAGCAGGTGGGGCCAACCCTACGAGCAGTACTTC
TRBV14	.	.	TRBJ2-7	CASSPTVTYEQYF	TGTGCCAGCAGCCCGACAGTCACCTACGAGCAGTACTTC
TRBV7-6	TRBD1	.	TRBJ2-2	CASSRRTGDGLPGELFF	TGTGCCAGCAGCCGCCGGACAGGGGACGGGCTTCCCGGGGAGCTGTTTTTT
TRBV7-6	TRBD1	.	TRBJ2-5	CASSPQGSGLGTQYF	TGTGCCAGCAGTCCACAGGGGTCAGGGTTGGGGACCCAGTACTTC
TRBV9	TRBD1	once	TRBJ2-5	CASSLGGTGRETQYF	TGTGCCAGCAGCTTGGGCGGGACAGGGCGTGAGACCCAGTACTTC
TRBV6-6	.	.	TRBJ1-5	CASSYSSAQSNQPQHF	TGTGCCAGCAGCTATTCCTCGGCACAAAGCAATCAGCCCCAGCATTTT
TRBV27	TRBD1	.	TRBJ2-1	CASIRTGGGEQFF	TGTGCCAGCATTAGGACAGGGGGGGGTGAGCAGTTCTTC
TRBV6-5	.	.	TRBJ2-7	CASSYLDTFSYEQYF	TGTGCCAGCAGTTACCTGGACACCTTTTCCTACGAGCAGTACTTC
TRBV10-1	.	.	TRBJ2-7	CASSEGYEQYF	TGCGCCAGCAGTGAGGGCTACGAGCAGTACTTC
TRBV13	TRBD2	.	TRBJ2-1	CASSLAGLAGLNEQFF	TGTGCCAGCAGCTTAGCGGGACTAGCGGGACTCAATGAGCAGTTCTTC
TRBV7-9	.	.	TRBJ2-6	CASSSGTSSGANVLTF	TGTGCCAGCAGCTCCGGGACTTCCTCTGGGGCCAACGTCCTGACTTTC
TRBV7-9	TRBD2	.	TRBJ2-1	CASSFASGSHSLNEQFF	TGTGCCAGCAGCTTTGCTAGCGGGAGTCATAGCCTCAATGAGCAGTTCTTC
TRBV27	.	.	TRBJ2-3	CASSANPMGVITDTQYF	TGTGCCAGCAGCGCTAACCCGATGGGGGTGATCACAGATACGCAGTATTTT
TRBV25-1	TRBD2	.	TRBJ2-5	CASSGLAGEETQYF	TGTGCCAGCAGCGGACTAGCGGGAGAGGAGACCCAGTACTTC
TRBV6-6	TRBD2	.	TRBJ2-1	CASSYSGLAGHNEQFF	TGTGCCAGCAGTTACTCGGGACTAGCTGGCCACAATGAGCAGTTCTTC
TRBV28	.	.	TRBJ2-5	CASSLSVVETQYF	TGTGCCAGCAGTTTGTCAGTAGTAGAGACCCAGTACTTC
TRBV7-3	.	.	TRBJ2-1	CASSLGTRWYNEQFF	TGTGCCAGCAGCTTAGGTACACGGTGGTACAATGAGCAGTTCTTC
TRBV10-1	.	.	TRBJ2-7	CASSVGSLSEQYF	TGCGCCAGCAGTGTCGGGTCTTTGAGCGAGCAGTACTTC
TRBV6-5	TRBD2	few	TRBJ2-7	CASSYSSAGAYEQYF	TGTGCCAGCAGTTACTCTTCAGCGGGAGCTTACGAGCAGTACTTC
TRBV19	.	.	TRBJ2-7	CASSIEWDNYEQYF	TGTGCCAGTAGTATCGAGTGGGACAACTACGAGCAGTACTTC
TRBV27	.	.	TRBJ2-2	CASSFFDNNAGELFF	TGTGCCAGCAGTTTTTTCGACAACAACGCCGGGGAGCTGTTTTTT
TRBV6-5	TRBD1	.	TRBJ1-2	CASSLTGDGYTF	TGTGCCAGCAGTCTCACAGGGGATGGCTACACCTTC
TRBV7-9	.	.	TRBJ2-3	CASSPIGWDTQYF	TGTGCCAGCAGCCCCATCGGGTGGGATACGCAGTATTTT
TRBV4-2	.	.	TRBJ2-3	CASSQAIGDTQYF	TGTGCCAGCAGCCAAGCAATTGGAGATACGCAGTATTTT
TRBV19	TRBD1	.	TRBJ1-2	CASTPTDRAGGYTF	TGTGCCAGTACTCCCACCGACAGGGCTGGTGGCTACACCTTC
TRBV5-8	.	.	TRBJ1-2	CASSFRGGSYGYTF	TGTGCCAGCAGCTTCCGGGGGGGGAGTTATGGCTACACCTTC
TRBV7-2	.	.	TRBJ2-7	CASRAVASYEQYF	TGTGCCAGCAGGGCCGTAGCTTCCTACGAGCAGTACTTC
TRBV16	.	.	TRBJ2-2	CASSYIGLTGELFF	TGTGCCAGCAGCTATATTGGACTTACCGGGGAGCTGTTTTTT
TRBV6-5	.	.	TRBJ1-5	CASSIDSYSNQPQHF	TGTGCCAGCAGTATCGACAGCTATAGCAATCAGCCCCAGCATTTT
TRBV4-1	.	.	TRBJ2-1	CASSQDQSGTENNEQFF	TGCGCCAGCAGCCAAGATCAAAGCGGGACAGAAAACAATGAGCAGTTCTTC
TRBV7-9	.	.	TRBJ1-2	CASSLGGGLYTF	TGTGCCAGCAGCTTGGGTGGAGGGCTCTACACCTTC
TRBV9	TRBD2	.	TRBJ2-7	CASSETGTSGEQYF	TGTGCCAGCAGCGAGACCGGGACTAGCGGCGAGCAGTACTTC
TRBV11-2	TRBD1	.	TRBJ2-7	CASSLLGRGQEDYEQYF	TGTGCCAGCAGTCTTTTGGGAAGAGGACAGGAAGACTACGAGCAGTACTTC
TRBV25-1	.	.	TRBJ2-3	CATSTDTQYF	TGTGCCACCTCAACAGATACGCAGTATTTT
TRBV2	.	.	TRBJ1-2	CASSDWGTPNYGYTF	TGTGCCAGCAGTGATTGGGGAACTCCTAACTATGGCTACACCTTC
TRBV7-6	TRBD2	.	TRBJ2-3	CASSQKRDGGTDTQYF	TGTGCCAGCAGCCAAAAGCGGGATGGAGGCACAGATACGCAGTATTTT
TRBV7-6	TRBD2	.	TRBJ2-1	CASSLALGTSGTSINEQFF	TGTGCCAGCAGCTTAGCGCTTGGGACTAGCGGAACATCTATCAATGAGCAGTTCTTC
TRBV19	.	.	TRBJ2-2	CASSPAKPPGELFF	TGTGCCAGTAGCCCGGCAAAGCCCCCCGGGGAGCTGTTTTTT
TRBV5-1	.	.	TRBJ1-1	CASSVGQNTEAFF	TGCGCCAGCAGCGTGGGACAGAACACTGAAGCTTTCTTT
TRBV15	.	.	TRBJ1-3	CATSREGRDHTIYF	TGTGCCACCAGCAGAGAGGGGAGGGATCACACCATATATTTT
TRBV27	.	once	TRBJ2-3	CASSPRRGTDTQYF	TGTGCCAGCAGTCCTAGAAGAGGCACAGATACGCAGTATTTT
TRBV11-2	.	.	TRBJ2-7	CASSLADGSKAYEQYF	TGTGCCAGCAGCTTAGCAGACGGAAGTAAAGCCTACGAGCAGTACTTC
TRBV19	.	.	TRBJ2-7	CASSIRVQGYEQYF	TGTGCCAGTAGTATCCGCGTACAGGGCTACGAGCAGTACTTC